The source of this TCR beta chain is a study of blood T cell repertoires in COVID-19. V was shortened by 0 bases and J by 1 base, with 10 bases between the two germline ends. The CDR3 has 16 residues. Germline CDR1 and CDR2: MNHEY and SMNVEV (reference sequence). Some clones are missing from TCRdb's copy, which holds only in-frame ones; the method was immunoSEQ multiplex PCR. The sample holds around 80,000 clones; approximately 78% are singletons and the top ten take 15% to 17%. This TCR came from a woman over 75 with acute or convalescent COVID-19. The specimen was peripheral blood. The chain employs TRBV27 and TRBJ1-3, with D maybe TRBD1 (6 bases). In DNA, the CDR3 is TGTGCCAGCAGTTTATCGGGGGGGCTTTCTGGAAACACCATATATTTT. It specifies CASSLSGGLSGNTIYF.